The entry that follows covers one T cell receptor (beta chain) sequence. Its antigen is not identified. Time point described: after dendritic cell vaccination, including at tumor progression/relapse. These data are taken from a study of glioma-infiltrating T cells after dendritic cell vaccination. Study context: Patients received autologous tumor lysate-pulsed dendritic cell vaccination between about 2003 and 2012.

Study observations and caveats: The cohort had few patients with full blood and tumor sets.

Using immunoSEQ multiplex PCR, the repertoire was profiled, and TCRdb retains in-frame clones only, with some absent. The sample yields around 60,000 clones, around nine tenths seen once. Per germline, CDR1 LGHNA and CDR2 YSLEER. The CDR3 totals 14 residues. Trimming removed 0 bases from V and 5 bases from J, with 10 bases in between. The rearrangement uses TRBV4-3 and TRBJ2-5; no reliable D call. The sequence derives from a human donor with glioblastoma. Sequenced material: blood, taken after dendritic cell vaccination. CDR3 nucleotides: TGCGCCAGCAGCCAAGAGTGGCCGCTGGAGACCCAGTACTTC. Translation: CASSQEWPLETQYF.